One and the same sample provided the 22 T cell receptor beta chains below, sequenced in a study of sequential checkpoint blockade in melanoma. Treatment of the sample: randomized to nivolumab then ipilimumab (arm A) or the reverse (arm B). Sequencing was performed with immunoSEQ multiplex PCR; in TCRdb, only in-frame clones are kept and a portion is missing. Of about 17,000 clones in the sample, roughly 70% are singletons; the top ten hold about 11%. Sequences were derived from CD8+ T cells sorted from blood (inferred from file names), sampled from a patient given nivolumab and ipilimumab in sequence. The receptors stem from a human donor with melanoma.

The genes are TRBV19 and TRBJ2-7, with 12 bases lining up with TRBD2. CDR3 size: 15 residues. V gave up 5 bases and J gave up 3 bases; unmatched junction bases: 5. The germline CDR1 and CDR2 sequences are LNHDA and SQIVND (reference sequence). The CDR3 nucleotides read TGTGCCAGTAGTGCGGCACTAGCGGGAGGCTACGAGCAGTACTTC. This translates into CASSAALAGGYEQYF.

The chain carries TRBV7-2 and TRBJ2-3; D perhaps matches TRBD2 (7 bases). The CDR3 runs 15 residues. Per the germline V gene, CDR1 is SGHTA and CDR2 is FQGNSA. Trimming cost V 4 bases and J 2 bases, with 13 bases left between them. DNA for the CDR3: TGTGCCAGCAGCTCAACGGGGGGCCCCACAGATACGCAGTATTTT. This codes for CASSSTGGPTDTQYF.

The chain links TRBV7-9 to TRBJ1-2; D is uncertain. The V end lost 8 bases, the J end lost 8 bases, and 12 bases lay between the germline ends. The germline gives CDR1 SEHNR, CDR2 FQNEAQ (reference sequence). The CDR3 consists of 11 residues. Here the CDR3 reads CASGRLRGYTF. CDR3 DNA sequence: TGTGCCAGCGGAAGGTTGCGGGGCTACACCTTC.

The V and J genes are TRBV6-1 and TRBJ2-7, with 13 bases fitting TRBD2. V shed 6 bases and J 2 bases; nucleotides not matched to a gene: 4. The CDR3 is 15 amino acids. CDR1 and CDR2 (germline): MNHNS, SASEGT. The CDR3 nucleotides are TGTGCCAGCAGACTAGGGACTAGCGGGGCCTACGAGCAGTACTTC. This encodes CASRLGTSGAYEQYF.

This chain links TRBV7-9 with TRBJ1-1; D not certain. This CDR3 is 12 amino acids long. Deletions cut 3 bases from V and 11 bases from J, with 13 bases between. Germline loops: CDR1 SEHNR, CDR2 FQNEAQ (reference sequence). In nucleotides, the CDR3 is TGTGCCAGCAGCTTTGGTTTAAGCGGGGCTTTCTTT. Translating gives CASSFGLSGAFF.

This clone was observed a handful of times. V and J are TRBV7-3 and TRBJ2-2, with 9 bases aligning to TRBD2. Trimming removed 5 bases from V and 6 bases from J; junction bases left unmatched: 13. Germline V lookup: CDR1 SGHTA, CDR2 FQGTGA. The CDR3 contains 17 residues. CDR3 in amino acids: CASSQYTIAGDAGELFF. The CDR3 nucleotides read TGTGCCAGCAGCCAATATACAATAGCGGGAGACGCCGGGGAGCTGTTTTTT.

The chain uses TRBV4-3 and TRBJ1-2; no definite D call. Between the trimmed V and J ends, which lost 0 bases and 4 bases, there was a span of 9 bases. The CDR3 loop spans 14 amino acids. The V gene's germline CDR1 is LGHNA and CDR2 YSLEER. The CDR3, as DNA: TGCGCCAGCAGCCAAGAGCGAGGGCGCTATGGCTACACCTTC. This encodes CASSQERGRYGYTF.

The chain combines TRBV9 with TRBJ1-2; no clear D gene. Germline V gene lookup returns CDR1 SGDLS and CDR2 YYNGEE. With 1 base removed from V and 3 bases from J, the gap between germline ends came to 19 bases. CDR3 length: 17 residues. This chain's CDR3 is CASSVSKTAAYDYGYTF. DNA of the CDR3: TGTGCCAGCAGCGTATCGAAAACAGCCGCTTACGACTATGGCTACACCTTC.

A few counts support this clone. The chain couples TRBV4-3 to TRBJ2-7; 9 bases map to TRBD1. CDR3 length: 15 amino acids. Losses at the gene ends were 1 base for V and 5 bases for J; bases not matched to a gene: 6. Germline assignment: CDR1 LGHNA and CDR2 YSLEER. In DNA form, the CDR3 reads TGCGCCAGCAGCCAAGCGGGTGACAGGGGGAACGAGCAGTACTTC. Residues: CASSQAGDRGNEQYF.

The V and J genes are TRBV7-3 and TRBJ2-7; perhaps TRBD2 as D (5 bases). The germline V and J ends were trimmed by 2 bases and 0 bases, with 11 bases remaining between them. Germline CDR1 reads SGHTA; CDR2 reads FQGTGA. There are 15 residues in the CDR3. The CDR3 region is CASSLGSGYSYEQYF. CDR3 DNA sequence: TGTGCCAGCAGCTTAGGGAGCGGATACTCCTACGAGCAGTACTTC. The full variable domain, rest sourced from reference TRBV7-3 and TRBJ2-7, is GAGVSQTPSNKVTEKGKYVELRCDPISGHTALYWYRQSLGQGPEFLIYFQGTGAADDSGLPNDRFFAVRPEGSVSTLKIQRTERGDSAVYLCASSLGSGYSYEQYFGPGTRLTVT.

The chain combines TRBV19 with TRBJ1-4; 7 nucleotides match TRBD1. The CDR3 has 18 amino acids. The germline V gene has CDR1 LNHDA and CDR2 SQIVND (reference sequence). Trimming cost V 4 bases and J 7 bases; bases outside gene matches: 18. This CDR3 reads CASSREGGGRFSSEKLFF. CDR3 nucleotides: TGTGCCAGTAGTAGAGAAGGAGGGGGCAGATTCTCGAGTGAAAAACTGTTTTTT.

The chain combines TRBV9 with TRBJ2-6, with a possible D match to TRBD1 (5 bases). The V and J ends lost 0 bases and 10 bases respectively, with 11 bases between them. Germline V gene sequence: CDR1 SGDLS, CDR2 YYNGEE. The CDR3 is 14 residues long. The CDR3 is CASSVEPGLNVLTF. DNA for the CDR3: TGTGCCAGCAGCGTAGAGCCAGGGTTAAACGTCCTGACTTTC.

This clone was found once. V gene TRBV19 combines with J gene TRBJ2-7; 10 nucleotides align to TRBD1. The CDR3 is 15 amino acids. Germline loops: CDR1 LNHDA, CDR2 SQIVND (reference sequence). The V gene end was trimmed by 4 bases and the J gene end by 4 bases; junction bases not matched to a gene: 7. Here the CDR3 reads CASSSRDRGLYEQYF. The CDR3, as DNA: TGTGCCAGTAGTAGCCGGGACAGGGGTCTATACGAGCAGTACTTC.

The sample holds a few counts of this clone. The rearrangement links TRBV27 to TRBJ2-1; maybe TRBD1 (6 bases). This CDR3 spans 15 amino acids. V lost 8 bases to trimming and J lost 7 bases, with 21 bases between them. Germline V CDR1 and CDR2: MNHEY, SMNVEV (reference sequence). This CDR3 reads CASLLRGRRGNEQFF. CDR3 nucleotides: TGTGCCAGCCTTCTTAGGGGGAGACGAGGGAATGAGCAGTTCTTC.

V gene TRBV12-5 combines with J gene TRBJ2-1; the match to TRBD2 covers 9 bases. Germline lookup yields CDR1 LGHNT and CDR2 FRNRAP. V gave up 3 bases and J gave up 2 bases; unmatched junction bases: 5. The CDR3 consists of 16 residues. Written as DNA, the CDR3 is TGTGCTAGTGGTTTTGGGCTAGCGGGGCCCTACAATGAGCAGTTCTTC. Translating gives CASGFGLAGPYNEQFF.

The CDR3 DNA follows: TGTGCCAGCAGCCCCGGGACAGGGGGCTACACTGAAGCTTTCTTT. Protein: CASSPGTGGYTEAFF. The V gene is TRBV9, the J gene TRBJ1-1; 12 bases match TRBD1. The germline CDR1 and CDR2 sequences are SGDLS and YYNGEE. This CDR3 comprises 15 residues. V lost 4 bases to trimming and J lost 3 bases; unmatched junction nucleotides: 4.

This clone appeared a few times. The V call is TRBV25-1, the J call TRBJ1-4; a possible D gene is TRBD1 (6 bases). Per germline, CDR1 MGHDK and CDR2 SYGVNS. The CDR3 spans 14 residues. Trimming removed 3 bases at V and 3 bases at J, with 8 bases between. The CDR3: CASSETGPNEKLFF. The DNA of the CDR3 is TGTGCCAGCAGTGAGACAGGCCCTAATGAAAAACTGTTTTTT.

The rearrangement joins TRBV15 to TRBJ2-5, with D possibly matching TRBD1 (5 bases). Trimming left V 6 bases short and J 3 bases short, with 11 bases between. Germline V lookup: CDR1 LNHNV, CDR2 YYDKDF (reference sequence). This CDR3 comprises 13 residues. Written as DNA, the CDR3 is TGTGCCACCAGTTATGACAGAAAAGAGACCCAGTACTTC. Protein sequence: CATSYDRKETQYF.

This clone was observed a few times. The V gene is TRBV13, the J gene TRBJ2-1; 8 bases line up with TRBD2. With V trimmed by 0 bases and J by 0 bases, 4 bases remained unmatched. Germline V CDR1 and CDR2: PRHDT, FYEKMQ (reference sequence). The CDR3 runs to 17 residues. The CDR3 region is CASSLGTSESSYNEQFF. The CDR3 region has the DNA TGTGCCAGCAGCTTAGGGACTAGCGAAAGCTCCTACAATGAGCAGTTCTTC.

The DNA of the CDR3 is TGTGCCATCAGTGGGACAGGGAACACTGAAGCTTTCTTT. It encodes CAISGTGNTEAFF. The chain has TRBV10-3 and TRBJ1-1, with 7 bases that match TRBD1. After removal of 4 bases from V and 1 base from J, the junction contained 0 bases not matched to a gene. The CDR3 has 13 amino acids. The germline V gene encodes CDR1 ENHRY and CDR2 SYGVKD.

The chain uses TRBV4-3 and TRBJ1-2; D is undetermined. V shed 0 bases and J shed 8 bases, with 13 bases lying between them. The CDR3 runs 14 residues. Germline V lookup: CDR1 LGHNA, CDR2 YSLEER. The CDR3 DNA reads as TGCGCCAGCAGCCAAGAAGCGGGAGAGGTCGGCTACACCTTC. This gives the protein CASSQEAGEVGYTF.

The CDR3 spells CASSAANTEAFF. In nucleotides, the CDR3 is TGTGCCAGCAGTGCGGCGAACACTGAAGCTTTCTTT. This chain uses TRBV11-3 with TRBJ1-1; D gene unclear. Germline-derived CDR1 and CDR2 are SGHNT and YENEEA. V was trimmed by 6 bases and J by 1 base, leaving 6 bases between them. The CDR3 is made up of 12 amino acids.